A single sample gave rise to the 26 T cell receptor beta chains below, sequenced in a study of beta chain features in type 1 diabetes. Investigators reverse transcribed all isolated RNA, so they sequenced expressed TCRB transcripts. Assay: immunoSEQ multiplex PCR; the TCRdb copy retains only in-frame clones and omits some. This table holds some 400,000 clones, about 15% found once. The specimen sequenced was naive CD4+ T cells from blood. These TCRs come from a woman between 18 and 29 years old in good health.

This clone was seen a few times. This chain links TRBV4-2 with TRBJ2-7, with TRBD2 matching over 12 bases. The CDR3 has 18 amino acids. Trimming took 0 bases from V and 7 from J; bases not matched to a gene: 13. Germline values: CDR1 LGHNA, CDR2 YNFKEQ. The CDR3 here is CASSQDGLAGGGSFEQYF. DNA for the CDR3: TGTGCCAGCAGCCAAGATGGGCTAGCGGGAGGGGGTTCCTTTGAGCAGTACTTC.

This clone was observed a handful of times. This rearrangement joins TRBV30 to TRBJ1-2, with 7 bases aligning to TRBD1. The CDR3 consists of 14 residues. The germline gives CDR1 GTSNPN, CDR2 SVGIG (reference sequence). The trim removed 6 bases at V and 5 bases at J, leaving 12 bases unmatched. The DNA for the CDR3 is TGTGCCTGCCAGGGGGGAGCCCGGGGGTATGGCTACACCTTC. Protein product: CACQGGARGYGYTF.

This rearrangement joins TRBV29-1 to TRBJ2-7, with a tentative D call TRBD1 (6 bases). The germline gives CDR1 SQVTM, CDR2 ANQGSEA. CDR3 length equals 12 residues. CDR3 coding DNA: TGCAGTGTAATTCGGGACACCTACGAGCAGTACTTC. Translating it yields CSVIRDTYEQYF.

The chain links TRBV28 to TRBJ2-5, with a possible D match to TRBD1 (6 bases). This CDR3 region has 15 residues. V shed 8 bases and J shed 1 base, with 17 bases lying between them. From germline, CDR1 is MDHEN and CDR2 SYDVKM. Here the CDR3 reads CASGTLRGSQETQYF. The CDR3 nucleotides are TGTGCCAGCGGCACCTTAAGGGGGAGCCAAGAGACCCAGTACTTC.

This chain connects TRBV5-4 to TRBJ2-7, with D possibly matching TRBD2 (6 bases). The CDR3 extends over 15 amino acids. CDR1 and CDR2 from the germline V gene are SGHNT and YYREEE (reference sequence). V lost 0 bases to trimming and J lost 6 bases, with 16 bases between them. In nucleotides, the CDR3 is TGTGCCAGCAGCTTGGATGGTAGCGGCCTGGGCGAGCAGTACTTC. It translates to CASSLDGSGLGEQYF.

This chain joins TRBV27 and TRBJ1-2; possibly TRBD1 for D (5 bases). The V gene's germline CDR1 is MNHEY and CDR2 SMNVEV (reference sequence). Trimming stripped 6 bases from V and 7 bases from J, with 18 bases between. The CDR3 has 14 residues. The chain's CDR3 is CASSWTKGLRGYTF. In nucleotides, the CDR3 is TGTGCCAGCAGCTGGACAAAGGGACTTCGTGGCTACACCTTC.

This clone was found a few times. The V call is TRBV7-2, the J call TRBJ2-6; 7 bases are shared with TRBD2. The CDR3 is 16 amino acids. Losses at the gene ends were 7 bases for V and 0 bases for J; bases not matched to a gene: 6. Germline V gives CDR1 SGHTA, CDR2 FQGNSA. The CDR3 reads CASNMGGNSGANVLTF. The CDR3 DNA sequence: TGTGCCAGCAATATGGGAGGGAACTCTGGGGCCAACGTCCTGACTTTC. Full variable domain (remainder filled in from reference TRBV7-2 and TRBJ2-6): GAGVSQSPSNKVTEKGKDVELRCDPISGHTALYWYRQSLGQGLEFLIYFQGNSAPDKSGLPSDRFSAERTGGSVSTLTIQRTQQEDSAVYLCASNMGGNSGANVLTFGAGSRLTVL.

This clone showed up just a few times. The rearrangement joins TRBV4-2 to TRBJ2-7; no clear D. CDR3 length equals 14 residues. Per the germline V gene, CDR1 is LGHNA and CDR2 is YNFKEQ. The V gene lost 5 bases and the J gene lost 0 bases, with 11 bases spanning the gap. The CDR3 nucleotides are TGTGCCAGCAGCTGGCAGCCTAGCTCCTACGAGCAGTACTTC. Its translation is CASSWQPSSYEQYF.

This clone was seen more than once but under ten times. The chain couples TRBV2 to TRBJ2-3; D remains unclear. Trimming shortened V by 6 bases and J by 0 bases, and 7 bases separated the two germline ends. Germline lookup yields CDR1 SNHLY and CDR2 FYNNEI. The CDR3 extends over 13 amino acids. The CDR3 loop reads CASRLLSTDTQYF. CDR3 DNA: TGTGCCAGCAGATTGCTAAGCACAGATACGCAGTATTTT.

This clone has only a few counts. The chain links TRBV29-1 to TRBJ2-5; 9 bases fit TRBD2. Trimming took 4 bases from V and 1 from J; bases not matched to a gene: 7. Per germline, CDR1 SQVTM and CDR2 ANQGSEA. This CDR3 spans 15 amino acids. As DNA, the CDR3 is TGCAGCGTTGCCCGACTAGCGGCAACCCAAGAGACCCAGTACTTC. It codes for CSVARLAATQETQYF. The whole variable domain, filled in from reference TRBV29-1 and TRBJ2-5, reads SAVISQKPSRDICQRGTSLTIQCQVDSQVTMMFWYRQQPGQSLTLIATANQGSEATYESGFVIDKFPISRPNLTFSTLTVSNMSPEDSSIYLCSVARLAATQETQYFGPGTRLLVL.

In this sample, this clone turned up a few times. V gene TRBV20-1 combines with J gene TRBJ1-1; D is undetermined. This CDR3 contains 11 residues. Germline V gene lookup returns CDR1 DFQATT and CDR2 SNEGSKA (reference sequence). The V and J ends lost 6 bases and 4 bases respectively, with 9 bases between them. The CDR3 loop is CSAGVATEAFF. For the CDR3, the DNA is TGCAGTGCCGGGGTAGCCACTGAAGCTTTCTTT.

This clone was seen once. The chain joins TRBV28 to TRBJ2-3, with a tentative D call TRBD1 (6 bases). CDR3 length: 14 amino acids. Germline CDR1 reads MDHEN; CDR2 reads SYDVKM. Trimming shortened V by 10 bases and J by 2 bases, and 16 bases separated the two germline ends. CDR3 bases: TGTGCCACCTTCATACAGGGTTCCACAGATACGCAGTATTTT. This gives the protein CATFIQGSTDTQYF.

The chain links TRBV28 to TRBJ2-7; 8 bases line up with TRBD1. Per the germline V gene, CDR1 is MDHEN and CDR2 is SYDVKM. CDR3 length: 16 residues. The V segment lost 3 bases and the J segment 5 bases; nucleotides outside the gene matches: 12. The CDR3 spells CASSLNTGTGGDEQYF. The CDR3 bases are TGTGCCAGCAGTTTGAACACCGGGACAGGAGGGGACGAGCAGTACTTC.

This chain joins TRBV14 and TRBJ1-2, with a weak D call TRBD1 (6 bases). Germline V CDR1 and CDR2: SGHDN, FVKESK. V lost 6 bases and J 4 bases, leaving 12 bases between the germline ends. CDR3 length equals 13 residues. Written as DNA, the CDR3 is TGTGCCAGCAGGCTAACAGGGCTCTATGGCTACACCTTC. Its protein is CASRLTGLYGYTF.

Only a few counts were recorded for this clone. This chain links TRBV7-9 with TRBJ2-1; 9 bases are a match to TRBD1. The V gene's germline CDR1 is SEHNR and CDR2 FQNEAQ (reference sequence). This CDR3 is 15 amino acids long. The V gene end was trimmed by 1 base and the J gene end by 4 bases; junction bases not matched to a gene: 2. The CDR3, as DNA: TGTGCCAGCAGCTTAGGACAGGGGGAATACAATGAGCAGTTCTTC. Translated, it gives CASSLGQGEYNEQFF.

The rearrangement joins TRBV19 to TRBJ2-5, with TRBD2 matching over 10 bases. Germline assignment: CDR1 LNHDA and CDR2 SQIVND (reference sequence). The CDR3 runs 16 residues. V lost 5 bases, J lost 4 bases, and 10 bases stayed unmatched. The CDR3 protein is CASSLLGLAHPETQYF. CDR3 DNA sequence: TGTGCCAGTAGTTTGCTGGGACTAGCGCACCCAGAGACCCAGTACTTC.

This clone has more than one count but fewer than ten. CDR3 coding DNA: TGTGCCATCAAACCATCACCGGCTGCGGACTATGGCTACACCTTC. Amino acids: CAIKPSPAADYGYTF. The V call is TRBV10-3, the J call TRBJ1-2; D remains ambiguous. CDR1 and CDR2 (germline): ENHRY, SYGVKD. V lost 7 bases and J lost 3, with 18 bases in between. There are 15 residues in the CDR3.

This clone came up a few times. The gene calls are TRBV18 and TRBJ2-7; D perhaps matches TRBD1 (5 bases). The germline gives CDR1 KGHSH, CDR2 LQKENI. CDR3 length: 13 amino acids. The V end lost 3 bases, the J end lost 5 bases, and 11 bases lay between the germline ends. The chain's CDR3 is CASSPPTVHEQYF. The CDR3 DNA is TGTGCCAGCTCACCGCCGACAGTACACGAGCAGTACTTC.

Only a few counts were recorded for this clone. This rearrangement joins TRBV28 to TRBJ1-1, with D possibly TRBD1 on 5 matching bases. Germline V gene data show CDR1 as MDHEN and CDR2 as SYDVKM. The CDR3 length is 13 residues. Trimming removed 5 bases at V and 10 bases at J, with 17 bases between. The CDR3 reads CASSRTIRGPAFF. In DNA, the CDR3 is TGTGCCAGCAGTCGGACAATAAGGGGTCCAGCTTTCTTT.

This chain connects TRBV7-4 to TRBJ1-5; 7 positions agree with TRBD1. Losses at the gene ends were 5 bases for V and 1 base for J; bases not matched to a gene: 8. The CDR3 is 16 residues long. Germline values: CDR1 SGHVT, CDR2 SQSDAQ. The CDR3 nucleotides read TGTGCCAGCAGCACCCGACAGGGACGGAGCAATCAGCCCCAGCATTTT. Protein product: CASSTRQGRSNQPQHF. Looking up the rest from reference TRBV7-4 and TRBJ1-5 gives the full variable domain: GAGVSQSPRYKVAKRGRDVALRCDSISGHVTLYWYRQTLGQGSEVLTYSQSDAQRDKSGRPSGRFSAERPERSVSTLKIQRTEQGDSAVYLCASSTRQGRSNQPQHFGDGTRLSIL.

The V call is TRBV11-2, the J call TRBJ2-7, with D unclear. The CDR3 is 16 residues long. Germline assignment: CDR1 SGHAT and CDR2 FQNNGV. The ends were cut back, 3 bases at V and 7 bases at J, with 22 bases in the middle. CDR3 sequence (DNA): TGTGCCAGCAGCTTCAGTCGGGTGCACTCAGCAGAGGAGCAGTACTTC. It yields the protein CASSFSRVHSAEEQYF.

Written as DNA, the CDR3 is TGTGCCTGGAGTTTTCTCCGGGACTCTCTACGCTACGAGCAGTACTTC. This gives the protein CAWSFLRDSLRYEQYF. The chain recombines TRBV30 with TRBJ2-7; D is perhaps TRBD2 (6 bases). Trimming left V 2 bases short and J 3 bases short, with 20 bases between. The V gene's germline CDR1 is GTSNPN and CDR2 SVGIG (reference sequence). CDR3 size: 16 residues.

CDR3 coding DNA: TGTGCCAGCTCACCTTTGGGACAGGGACGAACAGATACGCAGTATTTT. Its protein product is CASSPLGQGRTDTQYF. The chain combines TRBV18 with TRBJ2-3; 9 bases are shared with TRBD1. Looked up from germline, CDR1 is KGHSH and CDR2 is LQKENI. This CDR3 has 16 residues. V shed 3 bases and J 3 bases; nucleotides not matched to a gene: 7.

This clone was detected only a few times. The CDR3 nucleotides are TGTGCCAGCAGCTTATTGGCGGGAGTAGGGGATACGCAGTATTTT. Its protein is CASSLLAGVGDTQYF. The chain combines TRBV7-8 with TRBJ2-3; 7 nucleotides agree with TRBD2. The CDR3 is 15 residues long. With 2 bases clipped from V and 6 bases from J, the junction kept 8 bases outside the gene matches. Germline loops: CDR1 SGHVS, CDR2 FQNEAQ.

This clone has only a few counts. Its ends do not fully match the called genes, so a read error is possible. The gene calls are TRBV7-9 and TRBJ1-2; D possibly corresponds to TRBD1 (6 bases). CDR1 is SEHNR and CDR2 is FQNEAQ in the germline V gene (reference sequence). The CDR3 extends over 12 amino acids. The CDR3 is CASSPQGWQRAF. DNA of the CDR3: TGTGCCAGCAGCCCACAGGGTTGGCAACGGGCCTTC.

The rearrangement links TRBV7-9 to TRBJ2-3; 9 bases agree with TRBD2. CDR3 length: 17 amino acids. With V trimmed by 0 bases and J by 3 bases, 7 bases remained unmatched. Germline CDR1 is SEHNR and CDR2 is FQNEAQ (reference sequence). This chain's CDR3 is CASSLAQGSGRTDTQYF. DNA of the CDR3: TGTGCCAGCAGCTTAGCGCAAGGTAGCGGGAGAACAGATACGCAGTATTTT. Full variable domain (missing parts from reference TRBV7-9 and TRBJ2-3): DTGVSQNPRHKITKRGQNVTFRCDPISEHNRLYWYRQTLGQGPEFLTYFQNEAQLEKSRLLSDRFSAERPKGSFSTLEIQRTEQGDSAMYLCASSLAQGSGRTDTQYFGPGTRLTVL.